This TCR beta chain came from a study of T cell responses to AZD1222 COVID-19 vaccine. Overall study results and limits: Across the whole spike, CD4 TCRs peaked at regions 160-218 and 743-854. The donors showed a predominance of white British ancestry and of females, with possible underestimation of clonal diversity. Among AZD1222 vaccinees, only five to seven were seropositive at baseline.

For this clone: The antigen remains unidentified.

The data were produced by immunoSEQ multiplex PCR, yet TCRdb's version contains in-frame clones alone and is incomplete. The table lists approximately 160,000 clones, more than 85% of them singletons. The CDR3 extends over 19 amino acids. From germline, CDR1 is LGHDT and CDR2 YNNKEL (reference sequence). J gave up 5 bases and V 1 base, and 17 bases lay outside the gene matches. The chain links TRBV3-1 (or the pseudogene TRBV3-2) to TRBJ2-3, with TRBD2 identical over 8 bases. The clonotype was recovered from an adult in good health. The material sequenced was peripheral blood, taken on day 0 of AZD1222 vaccination. CDR3 protein: CASSQGGSSGGQDIDTQYF. DNA for the CDR3: TGTGCCAGCAGCCAAGGCGGTTCCAGCGGGGGCCAAGATATAGATACGCAGTATTTT.